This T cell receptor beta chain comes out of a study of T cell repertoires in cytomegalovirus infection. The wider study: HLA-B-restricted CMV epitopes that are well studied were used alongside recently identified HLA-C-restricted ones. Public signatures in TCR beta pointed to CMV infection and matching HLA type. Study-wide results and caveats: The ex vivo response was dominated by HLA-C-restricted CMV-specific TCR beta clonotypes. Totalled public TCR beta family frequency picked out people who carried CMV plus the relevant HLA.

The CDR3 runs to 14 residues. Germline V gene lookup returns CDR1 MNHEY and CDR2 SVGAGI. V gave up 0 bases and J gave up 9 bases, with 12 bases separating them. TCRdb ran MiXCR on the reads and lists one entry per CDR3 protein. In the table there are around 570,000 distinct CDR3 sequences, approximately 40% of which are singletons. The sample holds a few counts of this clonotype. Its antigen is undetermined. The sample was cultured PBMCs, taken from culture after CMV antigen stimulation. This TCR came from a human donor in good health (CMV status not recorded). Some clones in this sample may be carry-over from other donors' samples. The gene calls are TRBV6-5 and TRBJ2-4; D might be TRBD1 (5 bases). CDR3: CASSYSIGAVIQYF. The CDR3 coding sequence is TGTGCCAGCAGTTACTCGATTGGGGCCGTCATTCAGTACTTC.